This TCR beta chain comes out of a study of long-term antiretroviral therapy in people with HIV. Remarks on this clone: Its cognate antigen is unknown.

V lost 4 bases to trimming and J lost 3 bases, with 13 bases between them. Germline V gene lookup returns CDR1 MNHEY and CDR2 SVGAGI. CDR3 size: 15 residues. Survey level was the resolution at which the v3.0 immunoSEQ assay ran. Assay used: immunoSEQ multiplex PCR; TCRdb lists only in-frame clones, some missing. This sample has 23,000 or so clones, with roughly 84% found just once. General observations from the study: Diversity remained lower than transplant donor controls, even though it increased after ART.

This clonotype was sampled from a young man with HIV. The sequencing here drew on unsorted PBMCs, taken 0.2 years before starting antiretroviral therapy. The chain recombines TRBV6-5 with TRBJ1-3, with D possibly TRBD1 on 6 matching bases. CDR3 loop: CASSLGGRDGNTIYF. CDR3 bases: TGTGCCAGCAGTTTAGGGGGGCGGGATGGAAACACCATATATTTT.